This T cell receptor beta chain derives from a study of blood T cell repertoires in COVID-19. Study at large: Collection of acute and convalescent COVID-19 samples took place in the United States, Italy and Spain.

Residents of about 25 US areas, aged roughly 18 to 89 years, made up the participants. The sample holds one count of this clone. Using immunoSEQ multiplex PCR, the repertoire was profiled, and TCRdb retains in-frame clones only, with some absent. The data hold fewer than 250,000 clones, with approximately 88% observed a single time. Germline V gene data show CDR1 as MDHEN and CDR2 as SYDVKM. V shed 2 bases and J shed 10 bases, with 9 bases lying between them. The CDR3 spans 13 residues. What was sequenced was PBMCs or T cells enriched from blood (not recorded which). The genes are TRBV28 and TRBJ1-6; possibly TRBD1 for D (5 bases). The sequence derives from a woman in her twenties or thirties who had been exposed to COVID-19. The CDR3 sequence: CASSLAGDSPLHF. CDR3 DNA sequence: TGTGCCAGCAGTTTAGCGGGGGACTCACCCCTCCACTTT. Full variable domain (rest looked up from reference TRBV28 and TRBJ1-6): DVKVTQSSRYLVKRTGEKVFLECVQDMDHENMFWYRQDPGLGLRLIYFSYDVKMKEKGDIPEGYSVSREKKERFSLILESASTNQTSMYLCASSLAGDSPLHFGNGTRLTVT.